This T cell receptor beta chain was documented in a study of CD8+CD57+ T cells in acquired aplastic anemia. Looking at the study overall: Mean DNA quantity obtained from sorted CD4+ and CD8+ cells was around 3.2 ug. General study points: Patients did not significantly differ from controls in CD8+ Simpson's diversity. Patients and controls had in common twenty-nine CD8+ CDR3 sequences.

Genomic DNA served as template for TCR beta VDJ and CDR3 profiling. Using its own MiXCR run on the reads, TCRdb lists one record per CDR3 protein. The profile shows roughly 500,000 distinct CDR3 sequences, roughly 34% of them singletons. Patients picked for sequencing had shown CD8+CD57+ cell expansion detected by flow cytometry. At the time of blood sampling, patients had not yet received any therapy. As for this clonotype: Its antigen is as yet unknown. A much larger clone differs by one base, so this may be a read error.

The CDR3 is 14 amino acids. Germline CDR1 is SGDLS and CDR2 is YYNGEE. The chain joins TRBV9 to TRBJ2-7; tentatively, D is TRBD1 (5 bases). The TCR comes from a human donor with aplastic anemia. Sequences were obtained from sorted CD4+, CD8+, or CD8+CD57+ T cells (not recorded which) from PBMCs. The CDR3 loop is CANSVGVGRDEQYF. The CDR3 DNA reads as TGTGCCAACAGCGTAGGGGTAGGGCGCGACGAGCAGTACTTC.